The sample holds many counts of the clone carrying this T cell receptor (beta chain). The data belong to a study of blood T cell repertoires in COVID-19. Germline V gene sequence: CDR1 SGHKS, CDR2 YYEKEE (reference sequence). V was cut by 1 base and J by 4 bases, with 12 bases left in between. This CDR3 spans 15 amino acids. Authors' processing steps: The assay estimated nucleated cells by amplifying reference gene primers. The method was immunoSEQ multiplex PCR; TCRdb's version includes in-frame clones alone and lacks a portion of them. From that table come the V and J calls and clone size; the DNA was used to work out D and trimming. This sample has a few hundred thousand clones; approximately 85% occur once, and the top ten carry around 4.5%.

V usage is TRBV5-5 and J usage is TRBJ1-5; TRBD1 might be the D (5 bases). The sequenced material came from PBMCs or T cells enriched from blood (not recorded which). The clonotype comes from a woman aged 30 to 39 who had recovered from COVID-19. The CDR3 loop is CASSLLGVGNQPQHF. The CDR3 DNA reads TGTGCCAGCAGCTTGCTAGGGGTCGGGAATCAGCCCCAGCATTTT.